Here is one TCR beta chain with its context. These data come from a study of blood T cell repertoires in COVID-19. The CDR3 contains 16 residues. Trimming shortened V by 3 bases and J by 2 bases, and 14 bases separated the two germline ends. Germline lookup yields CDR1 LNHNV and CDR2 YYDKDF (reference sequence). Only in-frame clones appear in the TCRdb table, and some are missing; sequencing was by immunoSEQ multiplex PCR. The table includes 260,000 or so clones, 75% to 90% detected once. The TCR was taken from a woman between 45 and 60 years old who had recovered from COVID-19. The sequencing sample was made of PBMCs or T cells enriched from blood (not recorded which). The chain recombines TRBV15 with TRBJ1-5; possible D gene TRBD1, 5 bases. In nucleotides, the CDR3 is TGTGCCACCAGCAGTCGGAGGGGAGAGGGCAATCAGCCCCAGCATTTT. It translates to CATSSRRGEGNQPQHF.